This TCR beta chain was observed in a study of post-analysis software for immune sequencing data. Findings and limits, study-wide: Included in a set of several TRBV segments more frequent in patients than controls were TRBV5-6, TRBV5-1 and TRBV20-1.

The CDR3 sequence is 15 residues long. CDR1 is DFQATT and CDR2 is SNEGSKA in the germline V gene (reference sequence). J gave up 7 bases and V 5 bases, and 12 bases lay outside the gene matches. Presence of unique molecular identifiers characterized the TCR beta cDNA libraries. TCRdb reprocessed the PCR reads with MiXCR, giving one entry per CDR3 protein. This table has a few hundred thousand distinct CDR3 sequences, 36% appearing once. This clonotype was picked up many times. Its antigen is currently unknown. The specimen was blood. This receptor was taken from a girl aged 10 to 17 with multiple sclerosis. The chain couples TRBV20-1 to TRBJ2-3, with 10 bases fitting TRBD2. The CDR3 is CSAEGALAGVNTQYF. CDR3 nucleotide sequence: TGCAGTGCTGAGGGGGCTCTAGCGGGAGTAAATACGCAGTATTTT.